These T cell receptor beta chains were read from a single sample in a study of T cells in localized non-small cell lung cancer. Sequenced by immunoSEQ multiplex PCR; TCRdb stores in-frame clones only, minus some. This sample has fewer than 30,000 clones, with about 88% found just once. The starting material was peripheral blood, obtained before any cancer treatment. These TCRs come from an older female donor with stage II squamous cell lung carcinoma. CDR3s include the opening cysteine and the closing phenylalanine or tryptophan. Each record gives: D gene, CDR3 length, V gene, J gene, clone size, CDR3 DNA, CDR3 protein. A D gene is named only where the DNA matches it firmly. Not all rows give a size; the values are once, few, many and, for expanded clones, a class.

-	18	TRBV27	TRBJ2-7	-	TGTGCCAGCAGTTTATCCTTGAGGAGGACTGACCGCTTCTACGAGCAGTACTTC	CASSLSLRRTDRFYEQYF
-	13	TRBV19	TRBJ1-5	-	TGTGCCAGTAACGGGGGGATAGAGCAGCCCCAGCATTTT	CASNGGIEQPQHF
-	13	TRBV30	TRBJ2-7	-	TGTGCCTGGAGTAACTTAGCGTCCCACGAGCAGTACTTC	CAWSNLASHEQYF
-	13	TRBV6-5	TRBJ1-4	-	TGTGCCAGCAGGCAGGGAAGGGTTGAAAAACTGTTTTTT	CASRQGRVEKLFF
TRBD1	15	TRBV18	TRBJ2-7	-	TGTGCCAGCTCACCATCCCCCGACAGGGGTGGAGAGCAGTACTTC	CASSPSPDRGGEQYF
TRBD1	14	TRBV7-9	TRBJ2-3	once	TGTGCCAGCAGCCGGACAGGGGGCCCAGATACGCAGTATTTT	CASSRTGGPDTQYF
-	15	TRBV2	TRBJ2-2	-	TGTGCCAGCACGCAACAAGGCAGTGACACCGGGGAGCTGTTTTTT	CASTQQGSDTGELFF
-	16	TRBV10-3	TRBJ1-4	-	TGTGCCATCAGTGTGGACCGGCTTGCAACTAATGAAAAACTGTTTTTT	CAISVDRLATNEKLFF
-	15	TRBV5-6	TRBJ1-4	once	TGTGCCAGCAGCTGGGGACGCCGGGGGAATGAAAAACTGTTTTTT	CASSWGRRGNEKLFF
-	12	TRBV19	TRBJ1-2	once	TGTGCCAGTAGTCCCGATGCAGGTGGCTACACCTTC	CASSPDAGGYTF
TRBD1	13	TRBV5-1	TRBJ2-1	few	TGCGCCAGCAGCCGGGACAGGGGGGATGAGCAGTTCTTC	CASSRDRGDEQFF
-	14	TRBV6-5	TRBJ1-6	-	TGTGCCAGCAGCGATAGGGGAGGTTATTCACCCCTCCACTTT	CASSDRGGYSPLHF
-	15	TRBV6-1	TRBJ2-7	-	TGTGCCAGCAGTGAAGCAGCGCAGCCCCCCTACGAGCAGTACTTC	CASSEAAQPPYEQYF
TRBD1	13	TRBV19	TRBJ1-2	-	TGTGCCAGTAGGACAGGGTTGGACTATGGCTACACCTTC	CASRTGLDYGYTF
-	17	TRBV27	TRBJ2-3	once	TGTGCCAGCAGTTTACGACTCTCAGGGTTCCGGACAGATACGCAGTATTTT	CASSLRLSGFRTDTQYF
-	15	TRBV27	TRBJ1-3	-	TGTGCCAGCAGTTCGCATGGATTAGGTGAAAACACCATATATTTT	CASSSHGLGENTIYF
-	15	TRBV9	TRBJ1-3	-	TGTGCCAGCAGCGAAATGCAGGGGTCTGGAAACACCATATATTTT	CASSEMQGSGNTIYF
-	13	TRBV23-1	TRBJ1-4	-	TGCGCCAGCCGTGAGGGTGGAGGGGAAAAACTGTTTTTT	CASREGGGEKLFF
TRBD2	14	TRBV30	TRBJ2-5	-	TGTGCCTTCGCCCCGGGACTAGGAGGGGATGCCCAGTACTTC	CAFAPGLGGDAQYF
TRBD1	14	TRBV7-6	TRBJ1-2	-	TGTGCCAGCAGCTTAGAGGGACAGGGTTACGGCTACACCTTC	CASSLEGQGYGYTF
-	12	TRBV9	TRBJ2-1	-	TGTGCCAGCAGCCTAAACTGGGATGAGCAGTTCTTC	CASSLNWDEQFF
-	14	TRBV2	TRBJ2-2	-	TGTGCCAGCAATGGGGTGGGGGCCACCGGGGAGCTGTTTTTT	CASNGVGATGELFF
-	16	TRBV7-2	TRBJ2-3	-	TGTGCCAGCAGCTCCTCCCTAGGAGTGAGCACAGATACGCAGTATTTT	CASSSSLGVSTDTQYF
TRBD1	16	TRBV7-9	TRBJ1-5	-	TGTGCCAGCAGCTCCTGGACAGGGGGAAGCAATCAGCCCCAGCATTTT	CASSSWTGGSNQPQHF
-	16	TRBV7-2	TRBJ2-2	-	TGTGCCAGCAGGAAGGCGGGGACGGCGAACACCGGGGAGCTGTTTTTT	CASRKAGTANTGELFF
-	16	TRBV7-9	TRBJ2-3	few	TGTGCCAGCAGCTCCCGGACAGCATCTAGCACAGATACGCAGTATTTT	CASSSRTASSTDTQYF
-	15	TRBV2	TRBJ1-4	-	TGTGCCAGCAGCCAACTGTCGGGGAGCGGCGAAAAACTGTTTTTT	CASSQLSGSGEKLFF
-	15	TRBV11-2	TRBJ2-4	-	TGTGCCAGCAGCTTTACAGGACTAGCCAAAAACATTCAGTACTTC	CASSFTGLAKNIQYF
-	14	TRBV15	TRBJ1-5	once	TGTGCCACCAGCAGGGGGGTCGTAGATCAGCCCCAGCATTTT	CATSRGVVDQPQHF
-	14	TRBV19	TRBJ1-1	-	TGTGCCAGTAGTGCATACAGTAGTGCCACTGAAGCTTTCTTT	CASSAYSSATEAFF
TRBD1	14	TRBV19	TRBJ1-5	-	TGTGCCAGTACCCGACAGGGGGTAGATCAGCCCCAGCATTTT	CASTRQGVDQPQHF
-	13	TRBV11-2	TRBJ1-6	-	TGTGCCAGCAGCTTAGATCTCAATTCACCCCTCCACTTT	CASSLDLNSPLHF
-	15	TRBV19	TRBJ1-2	-	TGTGCCAGTAGTATAGACCCGACAGAGAACTATGGCTACACCTTC	CASSIDPTENYGYTF
-	14	TRBV9	TRBJ2-5	-	TGTGCCAGCAGCGTAGGGGGCGGGGCAGAGACCCAGTACTTC	CASSVGGGAETQYF
-	19	TRBV2	TRBJ2-7	-	TGTGCCAGCAGTGTCAAAATGGACCGAGGGGGACGGTTTCCCGACGAGCAGTACTTC	CASSVKMDRGGRFPDEQYF
-	17	TRBV5-4	TRBJ2-3	-	TGTGCCAGCAGCCAACGCCTGGGGGGGGCGGGCACAGATACGCAGTATTTT	CASSQRLGGAGTDTQYF
-	16	TRBV7-3	TRBJ1-3	-	TGTGCCAGCAGCTTAACCCCCACAGGGCCCGGAAACACCATATATTTT	CASSLTPTGPGNTIYF
TRBD1	16	TRBV6-5	TRBJ1-2	-	TGTGCCAGCAGTTCCGCTTGGGACAGTTCAACGGGGGGCTACACCTTC	CASSSAWDSSTGGYTF